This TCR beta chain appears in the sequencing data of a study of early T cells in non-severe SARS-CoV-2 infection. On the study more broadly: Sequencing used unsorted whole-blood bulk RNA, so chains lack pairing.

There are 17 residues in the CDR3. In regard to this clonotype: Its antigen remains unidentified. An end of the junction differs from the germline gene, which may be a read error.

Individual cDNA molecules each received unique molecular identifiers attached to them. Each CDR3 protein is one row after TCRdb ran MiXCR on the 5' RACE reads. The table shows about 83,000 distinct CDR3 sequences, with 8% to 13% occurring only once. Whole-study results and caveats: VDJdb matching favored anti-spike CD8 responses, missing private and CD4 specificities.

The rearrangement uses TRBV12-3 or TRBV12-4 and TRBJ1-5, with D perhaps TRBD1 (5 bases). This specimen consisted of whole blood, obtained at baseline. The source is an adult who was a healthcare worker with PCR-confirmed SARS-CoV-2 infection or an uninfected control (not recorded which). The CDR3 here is CASTPGWGVHGNQHQHF. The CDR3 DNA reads TGTGCCAGCACCCCGGGATGGGGGGTGCATGGGAATCAGCACCAGCATTTT.